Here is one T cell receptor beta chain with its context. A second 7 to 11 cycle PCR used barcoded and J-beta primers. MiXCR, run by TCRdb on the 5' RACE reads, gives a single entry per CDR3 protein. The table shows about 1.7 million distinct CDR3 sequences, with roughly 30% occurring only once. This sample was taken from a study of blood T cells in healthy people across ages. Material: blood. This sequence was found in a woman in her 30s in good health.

The CDR3: CASSYDGTTYGYTF. The CDR3 DNA sequence: TGTGCCAGCAGTTACGATGGGACAACATATGGCTACACCTTC. The chain uses TRBV6-6 and TRBJ1-2, with D tentatively TRBD1 (6 bases). CDR1 is MNHNY and CDR2 is SVGAGI in the germline V gene (reference sequence). The V gene lost 2 bases and the J gene lost 5 bases, with 12 bases spanning the gap. The CDR3 contains 14 residues.